This T cell receptor beta chain was captured in a study of blood T cell repertoires in COVID-19. About the study: The samples span acute and convalescent COVID-19 from the United States, Italy and Spain.

V lost 4 bases to trimming and J lost 4 bases; unmatched junction nucleotides: 2. The CDR3 runs 15 residues. Germline V lookup: CDR1 SGHTS, CDR2 YDEGEE. Profiling relied on immunoSEQ multiplex PCR, and the TCRdb table lists in-frame clones only, not all of them. The sample holds roughly 270,000 clones, about 85% seen once. Allocation to cohorts depended on clinical history reported by the participants. Recovered status applied to Cohort 3 donors who had two consecutive negative PCRs. It also applied to those with clearance or with symptom resolution. With respect to this clone: The same CDR3 can be traced to other DNA sequences in this sample.

This rearrangement joins TRBV5-8 to TRBJ2-1, with 13 nucleotides matching TRBD2. This TCR was recovered from a woman aged 45-65 years who had recovered from COVID-19. The sample was PBMCs or T cells enriched from blood (not recorded which). The CDR3, as DNA: TGTGCCAGCAGCCCGGGACTAGCGGGGTACAATGAGCAGTTCTTC. It yields the protein CASSPGLAGYNEQFF.